Below, 16 T cell receptor beta chains from the same sample are listed, as sequenced in a study of metastatic and nonmetastatic thyroid tumors (TCRdb year 2020). Before undergoing thyroid surgery, none of the patients had been given any kind of treatment. Libraries were made using PCR. This sample was sequenced with an Illumina HiSeq 4000. TCRdb passed the public sequencing reads through fastp at Q25 and MiXCR, retaining productive beta sequences. The sample includes about 50,000 clones, with roughly 4% observed a single time. The ten largest make up about 9.8% of the sample. The source material was blood. These TCRs come from a female donor with papillary thyroid cancer or a benign thyroid nodule (not recorded which). Some clones in this sample may be carry-over from other donors' samples.

V gene TRBV5-6 combines with J gene TRBJ1-4, with D tentatively TRBD1 (5 bases). With 2 bases removed from V and 7 bases from J, the gap between germline ends came to 12 bases. The CDR3 length is 14 residues. Looked up from germline, CDR1 is SGHDT and CDR2 is YYEEEE. The CDR3 DNA follows: TGTGCCAGCAGCTTCGGGCGGGGGGTTGAAAAACTGTTTTTT. Translating gives CASSFGRGVEKLFF.

This clone was recorded many times. The chain is built from TRBV10-3 and TRBJ2-7; no definite D call. Trimming cost V 3 bases and J 9 bases, with 21 bases left between them. Germline CDR1 and CDR2: ENHRY and SYGVKD. The CDR3 is 15 residues long. As DNA, the CDR3 is TGTGCCATCAGTGACACTCAGGAGAGTGCTTGGCGGCAGTACTTC. Translation gives CAISDTQESAWRQYF.

This clone was found many times. Other DNA sequences in the sample encode the same CDR3. J is TRBJ1-2 and V is TRBV18; D not certain. V was pared by 5 bases and J by 5 bases, with 9 bases between. This CDR3 is built from 12 residues. Germline V CDR1 and CDR2: KGHSH, LQKENI. The chain's CDR3 is CASSIQTYGYTF. The CDR3, as DNA: TGTGCCAGCTCAATTCAGACTTATGGCTACACCTTC.

The chain links TRBV18 to TRBJ2-7; no firm D call. The CDR3 has 15 amino acids. Germline CDR1 and CDR2: KGHSH and LQKENI. Trimming took 7 bases from V and 2 from J, leaving 18 bases between them. In nucleotides, the CDR3 is TGTGCCAGCTTACCTGGGTGGGTGGAACCCTACGAGCAGTACTTC. It encodes CASLPGWVEPYEQYF.

About this clone: It may be a read error: a sequence one base away is much more abundant. The gene calls are TRBV7-6 and TRBJ2-5; D may be TRBD2 (6 bases). V lost 6 bases to trimming and J lost 6 bases, with 20 bases between them. The CDR3 sequence is 15 residues long. CDR1 SGHVS and CDR2 FNYEAQ come from the germline V gene. The CDR3 DNA reads as TGTGCCAGCAGATCAATTCAGTGGAGGGGAAAGACCCAGTACTTC. It yields the protein CASRSIQWRGKTQYF.

This clone was seen many times. This chain joins TRBV10-2 and TRBJ2-2; no reliable D call. CDR1 WSHSY and CDR2 SAAADI come from the germline V gene. The CDR3 has 12 residues. Between the trimmed V and J ends, which lost 3 bases and 2 bases, there was a span of 1 base. The CDR3 bases are TGCGCCAGCAGTGACAACACCGGGGAGCTGTTTTTT. This gives the protein CASSDNTGELFF.

Only a few counts were recorded for this clone. A much larger clone lies one base from this, so it may be a read error. This chain joins TRBV4-1 and TRBJ1-5; D unresolved. The CDR3 is made up of 16 amino acids. Germline lookup yields CDR1 MGHRA and CDR2 YSYEKL. In DNA form, the CDR3 reads TGCGCCAACAGCCAAGGCCAAGGACCGTCCAATCAGCCCCAGCATTTT. Translation: CANSQGQGPSNQPQHF.

Only a few counts were recorded for this clone. J is TRBJ2-1 and V is TRBV6-1, with D tentatively TRBD2 (7 bases). The CDR3 runs to 14 residues. V lost 7 bases and J 8 bases, leaving 18 bases between the germline ends. Germline V gene data show CDR1 as MNHNS and CDR2 as SASEGT. The CDR3 region is CASTQRRGGDEQFF. CDR3 sequence (DNA): TGTGCCAGCACCCAAAGGAGGGGGGGGGATGAGCAGTTCTTC.

The chain links TRBV6-4 to TRBJ1-2; tentatively, D is TRBD1 (6 bases). The germline V gene encodes CDR1 MRHNA and CDR2 SNTAGT. Trimming took 5 bases from V and 0 from J, leaving 7 bases between them. There are 13 residues in the CDR3. The CDR3 DNA sequence: TGTGCCAGCAGTTCAGGGGCTAACTATGGCTACACCTTC. This translates into CASSSGANYGYTF.

Only a few counts were recorded for this clone. A much larger clone sits a single nucleotide away, making a read error possible. This rearrangement joins TRBV18 to TRBJ1-1; the D is unclear. The germline CDR1 and CDR2 sequences are KGHSH and LQKENI. The CDR3 runs 12 residues. Trimming took 4 bases from V and 4 from J, leaving 7 bases between them. The CDR3 DNA sequence: TGTGCCAGCTCACTGCAGTGCACTGAAGCTTTCTTT. Amino acid sequence: CASSLQCTEAFF.

This clone was seen ten or more times. The CDR3 region is CASSKTGGFDEQFF. The CDR3 nucleotides read TGTGCCAGCAGCAAAACAGGGGGTTTCGATGAGCAGTTCTTC. This chain joins TRBV11-2 and TRBJ2-1, with 8 positions matching TRBD1. This CDR3 has 14 residues. V trimming: 5 bases; J trimming: 8 bases; junction bases outside the gene matches: 8. Germline lookup yields CDR1 SGHAT and CDR2 FQNNGV.

This clone is medium-sized within its sample. The chain joins TRBV6-1 to TRBJ1-2; TRBD1 is a possible D gene (5 bases). Per germline, CDR1 MNHNS and CDR2 SASEGT. V was clipped by 5 bases and J by 7 bases, with 14 bases between them. The CDR3 runs 13 residues. DNA of the CDR3: TGTGCCAGCAGTTATAAAGGGGTTGGTGGCTACACCTTC. Translated: CASSYKGVGGYTF.

This chain connects TRBV27 to TRBJ1-1; D is unclear. This CDR3 spans 15 amino acids. V lost 3 bases and J 4 bases, leaving 15 bases between the germline ends. From germline, CDR1 is MNHEY and CDR2 SMNVEV (reference sequence). CDR3 sequence reads: CASSFLRRPVTEAFF. The CDR3 bases are TGTGCCAGCAGTTTTCTAAGGCGGCCTGTCACTGAAGCTTTCTTT.

This clone has just a few counts. The chain combines TRBV20-1 with TRBJ1-6, with 8 bases matching TRBD1. With 7 bases clipped from V and 7 bases from J, the junction kept 6 bases outside the gene matches. The CDR3 is 13 amino acids. Germline V gene sequence: CDR1 DFQATT, CDR2 SNEGSKA (reference sequence). CDR3 bases: TGCAGTGTCTCGACAGGGGCGAATTCACCCCTCCACTTT. It yields the protein CSVSTGANSPLHF.

This clone occurred many times. The rearrangement uses TRBV10-2 and TRBJ2-1; 7 positions agree with TRBD2. CDR1 is WSHSY, CDR2 SAAADI, per germline. J was trimmed by 8 bases and V by 5 bases; bases with no gene match: 3. The CDR3 contains 12 residues. In DNA, the CDR3 is TGCGCCAGCAGTCCTACTAGCGATGAGCAGTTCTTC. Translated: CASSPTSDEQFF.

This clone was detected many times. Because the CDR3 is missing its conserved closing phenylalanine or tryptophan, this is likely a read error. The rearrangement joins TRBV3-1 to TRBJ1-4; D call uncertain. V was clipped by 7 bases and J by 5 bases, with 17 bases between them. Per the germline V gene, CDR1 is LGHDT and CDR2 is YNNKEL (reference sequence). The CDR3 is 15 amino acids. The CDR3 bases are TGTGCCAGCAAGAATAAAGGCAGCCTGAATGAAAAACTGTTTTCT. Protein: CASKNKGSLNEKLFS.